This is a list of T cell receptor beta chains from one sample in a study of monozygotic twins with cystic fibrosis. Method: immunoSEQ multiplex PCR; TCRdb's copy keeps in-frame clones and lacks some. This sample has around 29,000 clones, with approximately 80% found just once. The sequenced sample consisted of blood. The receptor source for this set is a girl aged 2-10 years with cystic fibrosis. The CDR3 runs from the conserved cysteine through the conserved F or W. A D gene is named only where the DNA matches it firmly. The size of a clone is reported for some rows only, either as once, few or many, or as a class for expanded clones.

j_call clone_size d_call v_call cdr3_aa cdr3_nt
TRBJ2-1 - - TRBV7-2 CASSFMLGSSYNEQFF TGTGCCAGCAGCTTTATGCTCGGGAGCTCCTACAATGAGCAGTTCTTC
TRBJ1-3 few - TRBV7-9 CASSPYRRTEPGNTIYF TGTGCCAGCAGCCCATACCGGAGGACAGAACCTGGAAACACCATATATTTT
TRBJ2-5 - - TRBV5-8 CASSFLKIVRETQYF TGTGCCAGCAGCTTTTTAAAAATCGTAAGGGAGACCCAGTACTTC
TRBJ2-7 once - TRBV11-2 CASSLGGQKSYEQYF TGTGCCAGCAGCTTAGGAGGCCAGAAATCCTACGAGCAGTACTTC
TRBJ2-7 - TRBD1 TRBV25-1 CASSEFGTGGYEQYF TGTGCCAGCAGTGAATTCGGGACAGGGGGCTACGAGCAGTACTTC
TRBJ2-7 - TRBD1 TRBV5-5 CASSGRDRGYEQYF TGTGCCAGCAGCGGGAGGGACAGGGGATACGAGCAGTACTTC
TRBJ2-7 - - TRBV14 CASSQDLGVAYEQYF TGTGCCAGCAGCCAAGATCTGGGCGTAGCCTACGAGCAGTACTTC
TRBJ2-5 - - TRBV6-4 CASATADRETQYF TGTGCCAGCGCCACGGCGGATAGGGAGACCCAGTACTTC
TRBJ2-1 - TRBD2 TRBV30 CAWSRGLAGGPDEQFF TGTGCCTGGAGTCGGGGACTAGCGGGAGGGCCCGATGAGCAGTTCTTC
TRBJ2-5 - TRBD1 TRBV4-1 CASSSTGQGETQYF TGCGCCAGCAGCTCAACTGGACAGGGAGAGACCCAGTACTTC
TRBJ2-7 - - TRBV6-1 CASSESIRHVRDEQYF TGTGCCAGCAGTGAAAGTATTCGCCACGTGCGCGACGAGCAGTACTTC
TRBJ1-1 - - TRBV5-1 CASRRGGGNTEAFF TGCGCCAGCCGGAGGGGCGGCGGTAACACTGAAGCTTTCTTT
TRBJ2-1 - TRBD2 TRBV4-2 CASSQAGTSGSGWQFF TGTGCCAGCAGCCAAGCCGGGACTAGCGGGAGTGGTTGGCAGTTCTTC
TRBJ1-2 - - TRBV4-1 CASSQDGGAGYTF TGCGCCAGCAGCCAAGATGGCGGGGCTGGCTACACCTTC
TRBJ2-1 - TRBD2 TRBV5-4 CASSRPREGGPGNEQFF TGTGCCAGCAGCCGACCTCGGGAGGGAGGGCCTGGCAATGAGCAGTTCTTC
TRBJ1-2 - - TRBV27 CASSYRGGPHGYTF TGTGCCAGCAGTTATCGGGGGGGACCCCATGGCTACACCTTC
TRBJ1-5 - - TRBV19 CASSIDYQPQHF TGTGCCAGTAGTATCGACTATCAGCCCCAGCATTTT
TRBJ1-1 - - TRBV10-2 CASSEDIGYTEAFF TGCGCCAGCAGTGAAGACATAGGGTACACTGAAGCTTTCTTT
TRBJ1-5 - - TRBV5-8 CASSLTRREWGNQPQHF TGTGCCAGCAGTCTCACCCGGCGCGAATGGGGGAATCAGCCCCAGCATTTT
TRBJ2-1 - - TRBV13 CASRRSSYNEQFF TGTGCCTCAAGACGGAGCTCCTACAATGAGCAGTTCTTC
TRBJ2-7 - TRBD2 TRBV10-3 CAIGSTSGGYEQYF TGTGCCATCGGCTCGACTAGCGGGGGGTACGAGCAGTACTTC
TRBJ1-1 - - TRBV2 CASRWGTAEAFF TGTGCCAGCCGATGGGGTACAGCTGAAGCTTTCTTT
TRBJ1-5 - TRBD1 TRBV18 CASSPGQGNQPQHF TGTGCCAGCAGCCCGGGACAGGGGAATCAGCCCCAGCATTTT
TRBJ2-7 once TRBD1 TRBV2 CASSGQGPREQYF TGTGCCAGCAGCGGACAGGGCCCGCGGGAGCAGTACTTC
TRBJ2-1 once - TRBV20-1 CSAMPGVEQFF TGCAGTGCCATGCCGGGTGTGGAGCAGTTCTTC
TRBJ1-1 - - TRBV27 CASSFFRVYTEAFF TGTGCCAGCAGTTTTTTCAGGGTATACACTGAAGCTTTCTTT
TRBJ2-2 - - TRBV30 CAWSPYFAGELFF TGTGCCTGGAGCCCCTATTTTGCCGGGGAGCTGTTTTTT
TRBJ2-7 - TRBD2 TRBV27 CASSLRIDSSGSSYEQYF TGTGCCAGCAGTTTACGAATCGATTCTAGCGGGAGCTCCTACGAGCAGTACTTC
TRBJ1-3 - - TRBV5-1 CASSLVSSGNTIYF TGCGCCAGCAGCTTGGTCTCCTCTGGAAACACCATATATTTT
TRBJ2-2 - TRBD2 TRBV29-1 CSVSGLDTGELFF TGCAGCGTGTCGGGACTAGACACCGGGGAGCTGTTTTTT
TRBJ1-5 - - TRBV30 CAWSVQGFGAQHF TGTGCCTGGAGTGTACAAGGGTTTGGTGCCCAGCATTTT
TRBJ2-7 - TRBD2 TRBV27 CASRASGSNWYEQYF TGTGCCAGCAGGGCTAGCGGGAGTAACTGGTACGAGCAGTACTTC
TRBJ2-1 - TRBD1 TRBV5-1 CASSYRTGGISYNEQFF TGCGCCAGCAGCTACAGGACAGGGGGGATTTCCTACAATGAGCAGTTCTTC
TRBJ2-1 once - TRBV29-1 CSVEGPQSSGEQFF TGCAGCGTGGAGGGACCCCAAAGTTCCGGTGAGCAGTTCTTC
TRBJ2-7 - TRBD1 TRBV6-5 CASSPRTGGGEQYF TGTGCCAGCAGTCCACGGACAGGGGGGGGAGAGCAGTACTTC
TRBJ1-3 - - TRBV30 CAWSVEMIGNTIYF TGTGCCTGGAGTGTAGAGATGATTGGAAACACCATATATTTT
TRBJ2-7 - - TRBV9 CASSGRDGGSHEQYF TGTGCCAGCAGCGGACGGGACGGGGGAAGTCACGAGCAGTACTTC
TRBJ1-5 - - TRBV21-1 CASSSWTDSNQPQHF TGTGCCAGCAGCTCATGGACAGATAGCAATCAGCCCCAGCATTTT
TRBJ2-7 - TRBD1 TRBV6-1 CASSERGTGGDEQYF TGTGCCAGCAGTGAAAGGGGGACAGGAGGAGACGAGCAGTACTTC
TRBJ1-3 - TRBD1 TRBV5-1 CASSLQGQGVSGNTIYF TGCGCCAGCAGCTTGCAGGGACAGGGGGTATCTGGAAACACCATATATTTT
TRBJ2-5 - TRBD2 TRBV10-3 CAISALLAGAGETQYF TGTGCCATCAGTGCCCTACTAGCGGGAGCTGGAGAGACCCAGTACTTC
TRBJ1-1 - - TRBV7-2 CASSLQTNTEAFF TGTGCCAGCAGCTTACAGACGAACACTGAAGCTTTCTTT
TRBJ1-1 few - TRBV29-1 CSVGSWNTEAFF TGCAGCGTTGGTAGCTGGAACACTGAAGCTTTCTTT
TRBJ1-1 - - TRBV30 CAWSGGIRDTEAFF TGTGCCTGGAGCGGGGGGATCAGGGACACTGAAGCTTTCTTT
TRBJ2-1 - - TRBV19 CASSQGGEQFF TGTGCCAGTAGCCAGGGGGGTGAGCAGTTCTTC
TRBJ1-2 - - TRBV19 CASSMGSRSNYGYTF TGTGCCAGTAGTATGGGATCCAGGTCTAACTATGGCTACACCTTC
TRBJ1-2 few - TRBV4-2 CASSQAGWSYTF TGTGCCAGCAGCCAGGCAGGGTGGAGCTACACCTTC
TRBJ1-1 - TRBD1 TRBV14 CASSGTGGTEAFF TGTGCCAGCAGCGGGACAGGGGGCACTGAAGCTTTCTTT
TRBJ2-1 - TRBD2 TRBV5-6 CASSPTSGRRNEQFF TGTGCCAGCAGTCCGACTAGCGGGAGACGCAATGAGCAGTTCTTC
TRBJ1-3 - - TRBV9 CASSVEGVGGDTIYF TGTGCCAGCAGCGTAGAAGGTGTCGGGGGGGACACCATATATTTT
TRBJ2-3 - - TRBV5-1 CASRDPGPGDTQYF TGCGCCAGCAGGGACCCGGGACCGGGAGATACGCAGTATTTT
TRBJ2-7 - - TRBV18 CASSPLPAEQYF TGTGCCAGCTCACCACTTCCGGCCGAGCAGTACTTC